This T cell receptor (beta chain) was profiled in a study of blood T cell repertoires in COVID-19. Overall study: Whether acute or convalescent, the COVID-19 samples came from the United States, Italy and Spain. PBMCs, B-cell-depleted T cells, or T cells provided the cDNA or gDNA that made up the material.

In the original processing: Scientists estimated how many nucleated cells there were by amplifying reference gene primers. Sequencing used immunoSEQ multiplex PCR; TCRdb keeps in-frame clones, though not all of them. The DNA gave D and trimming, while V, J and clone size come from that table. The data contain 150,000 to 200,000 clones, 65% to 90% of them singletons. Participants reported their clinical history, and cohort assignment relied on those reports. The CDR3 has 13 amino acids. CDR1 is SNHLY, CDR2 FYNNEI, per germline. V lost 6 bases and J lost 3, with 11 bases in between. The material sequenced was PBMCs or T cells enriched from blood (not recorded which). V usage is TRBV2 and J usage is TRBJ1-1; no reliable D call. The receptor was derived from a woman aged 60-75 years with acute COVID-19. For the CDR3, the DNA is TGTGCCAGCAGATGGAGGTCGGACACTGAAGCTTTCTTT. This codes for CASRWRSDTEAFF.